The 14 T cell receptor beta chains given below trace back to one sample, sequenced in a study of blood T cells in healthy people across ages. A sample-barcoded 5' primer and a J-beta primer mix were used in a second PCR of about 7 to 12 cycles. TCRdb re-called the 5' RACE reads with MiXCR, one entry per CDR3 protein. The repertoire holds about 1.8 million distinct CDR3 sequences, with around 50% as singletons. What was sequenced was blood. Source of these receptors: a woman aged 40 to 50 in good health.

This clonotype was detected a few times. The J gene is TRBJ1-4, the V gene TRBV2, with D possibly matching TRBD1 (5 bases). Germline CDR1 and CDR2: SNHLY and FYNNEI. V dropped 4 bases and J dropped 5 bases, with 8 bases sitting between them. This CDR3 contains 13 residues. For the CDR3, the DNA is TGTGCCAGCAGTGCCAGGGAGAATGAAAAACTGTTTTTT. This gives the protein CASSARENEKLFF.

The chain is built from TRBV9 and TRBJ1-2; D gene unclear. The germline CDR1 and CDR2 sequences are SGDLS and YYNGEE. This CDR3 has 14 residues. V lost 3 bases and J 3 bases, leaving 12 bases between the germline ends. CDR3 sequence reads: CASSAGIGDYGYTF. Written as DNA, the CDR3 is TGTGCCAGCAGCGCGGGAATTGGTGACTATGGCTACACCTTC.

The CDR3 DNA reads as TGTGCCAGCTCAGATCAGGGGAATCTGTATGGCTACACCTTC. Its protein is CASSDQGNLYGYTF. The rearrangement joins TRBV18 to TRBJ1-2; TRBD1 is a possible D gene (6 bases). V lost 5 bases and J 5 bases, leaving 15 bases between the germline ends. The germline V gene has CDR1 KGHSH and CDR2 LQKENI. The CDR3 length is 14 residues.

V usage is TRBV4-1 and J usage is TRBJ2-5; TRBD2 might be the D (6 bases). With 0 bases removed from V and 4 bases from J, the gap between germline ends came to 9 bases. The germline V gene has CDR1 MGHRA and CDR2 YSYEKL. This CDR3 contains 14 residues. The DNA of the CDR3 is TGCGCCAGCAGCCAAGAAGAGGAGGGAGAGACCCAGTACTTC. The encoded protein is CASSQEEEGETQYF.

CDR3 nucleotides: TGTGCCAGCAGCTCGAGGTCGGGGGAATTGGAAGAGACCCAGTACTTC. Translation: CASSSRSGELEETQYF. V and J are TRBV4-2 and TRBJ2-5; tentatively, D is TRBD2 (6 bases). Trimming pared 5 bases from V and 3 bases from J, leaving 19 bases between. The germline V gene has CDR1 LGHNA and CDR2 YNFKEQ. CDR3 length equals 16 residues.

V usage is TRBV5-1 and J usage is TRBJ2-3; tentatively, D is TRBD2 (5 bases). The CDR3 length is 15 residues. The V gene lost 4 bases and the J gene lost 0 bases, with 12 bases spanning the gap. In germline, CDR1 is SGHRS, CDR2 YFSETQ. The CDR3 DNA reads TGCGCCAGCAGCCGGACTTCCCATAGCACAGATACGCAGTATTTT. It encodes CASSRTSHSTDTQYF. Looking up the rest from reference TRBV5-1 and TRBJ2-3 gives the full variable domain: KAGVTQTPRYLIKTRGQQVTLSCSPISGHRSVSWYQQTPGQGLQFLFEYFSETQRNKGNFPGRFSGRQFSNSRSEMNVSTLELGDSALYLCASSRTSHSTDTQYFGPGTRLTVL.

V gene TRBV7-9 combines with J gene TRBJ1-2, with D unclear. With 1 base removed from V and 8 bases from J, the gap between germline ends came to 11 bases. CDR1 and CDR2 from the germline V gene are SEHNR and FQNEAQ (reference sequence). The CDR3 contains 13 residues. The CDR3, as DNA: TGTGCCAGCAGCTTAGGTCCTGAGAAAGGCTACACCTTC. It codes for CASSLGPEKGYTF.

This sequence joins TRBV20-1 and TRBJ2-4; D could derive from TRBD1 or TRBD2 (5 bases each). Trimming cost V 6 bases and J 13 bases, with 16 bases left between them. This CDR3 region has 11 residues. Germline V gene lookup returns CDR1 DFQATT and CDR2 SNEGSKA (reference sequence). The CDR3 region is CSAPGPREQYF. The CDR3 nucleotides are TGCAGTGCGCCGGGACCTAGGGAGCAGTACTTC.

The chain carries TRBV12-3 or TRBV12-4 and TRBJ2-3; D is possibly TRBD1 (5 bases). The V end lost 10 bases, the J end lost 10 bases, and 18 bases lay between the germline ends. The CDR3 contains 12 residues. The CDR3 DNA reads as TGTGCCACCAAATTCGGAACAGGTGCGCAGTATTTT. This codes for CATKFGTGAQYF.

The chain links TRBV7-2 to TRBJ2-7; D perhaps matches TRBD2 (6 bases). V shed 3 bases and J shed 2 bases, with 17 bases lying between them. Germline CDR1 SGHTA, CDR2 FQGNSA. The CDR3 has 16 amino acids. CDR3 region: CASSLGLGTDPYEQYF. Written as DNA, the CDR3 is TGTGCCAGCAGCTTGGGACTCGGAACAGATCCCTACGAGCAGTACTTC. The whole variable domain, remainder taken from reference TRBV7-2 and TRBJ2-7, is GAGVSQSPSNKVTEKGKDVELRCDPISGHTALYWYRQSLGQGLEFLIYFQGNSAPDKSGLPSDRFSAERTGGSVSTLTIQRTQQEDSAVYLCASSLGLGTDPYEQYFGPGTRLTVT.

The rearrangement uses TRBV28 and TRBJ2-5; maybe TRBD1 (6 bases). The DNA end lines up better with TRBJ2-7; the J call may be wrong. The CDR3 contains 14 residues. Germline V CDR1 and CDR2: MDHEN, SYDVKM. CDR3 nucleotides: TGTGCCAGCAGTTTAGGACAGCCAAATTACGAGCAGTACTTC. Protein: CASSLGQPNYEQYF.

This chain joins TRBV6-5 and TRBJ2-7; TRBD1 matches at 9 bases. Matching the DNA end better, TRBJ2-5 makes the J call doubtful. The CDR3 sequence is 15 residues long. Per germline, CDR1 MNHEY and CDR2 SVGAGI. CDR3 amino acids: CASSYGGTGTETQYF. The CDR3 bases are TGTGCCAGCAGTTACGGCGGGACAGGGACGGAGACCCAGTACTTC.

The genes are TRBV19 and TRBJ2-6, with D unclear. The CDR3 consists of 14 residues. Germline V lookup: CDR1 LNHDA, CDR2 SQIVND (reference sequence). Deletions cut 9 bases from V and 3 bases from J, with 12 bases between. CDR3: CASLSLGGANVLTF. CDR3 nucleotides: TGTGCCAGCCTAAGTTTAGGTGGGGCCAACGTCCTGACTTTC.

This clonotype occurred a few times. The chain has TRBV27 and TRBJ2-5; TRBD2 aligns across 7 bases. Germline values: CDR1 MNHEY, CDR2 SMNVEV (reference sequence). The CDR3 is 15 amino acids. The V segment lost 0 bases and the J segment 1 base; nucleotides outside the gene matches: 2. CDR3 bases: TGTGCCAGCAGTTTATCGGGGGGGATCCAAGAGACCCAGTACTTC. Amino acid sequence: CASSLSGGIQETQYF.